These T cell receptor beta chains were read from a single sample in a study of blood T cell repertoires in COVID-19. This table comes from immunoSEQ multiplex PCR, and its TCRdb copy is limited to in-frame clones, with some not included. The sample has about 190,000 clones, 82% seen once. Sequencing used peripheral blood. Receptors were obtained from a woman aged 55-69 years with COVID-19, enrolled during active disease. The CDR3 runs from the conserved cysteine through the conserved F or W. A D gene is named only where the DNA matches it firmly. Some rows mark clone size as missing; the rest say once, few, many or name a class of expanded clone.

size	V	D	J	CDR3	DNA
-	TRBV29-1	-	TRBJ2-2	CSVGLRAGELFF	TGCAGCGTTGGATTGCGGGCCGGGGAGCTGTTTTTT
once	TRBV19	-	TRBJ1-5	CASSIEAGSGNQPQHF	TGTGCCAGTAGTATAGAGGCAGGGTCGGGCAATCAGCCCCAGCATTTT
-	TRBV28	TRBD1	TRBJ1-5	CASSPGIDRDPFNQPQHF	TGTGCCAGCAGCCCTGGAATCGACAGGGACCCCTTCAATCAGCCCCAGCATTTT
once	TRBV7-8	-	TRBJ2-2	CASSGSSGSRATGELFF	TGTGCCAGCAGCGGATCTTCTGGGTCGCGGGCCACCGGGGAGCTGTTTTTT
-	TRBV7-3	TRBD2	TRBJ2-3	CASREGLAGFQDTQYF	TGTGCCAGCAGGGAGGGACTAGCGGGATTTCAAGATACGCAGTATTTT
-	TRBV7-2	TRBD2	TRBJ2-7	CASSISGRVPEQYF	TGTGCCAGCAGCATTAGCGGGAGAGTCCCCGAGCAGTACTTC
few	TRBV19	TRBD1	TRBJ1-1	CASSTGTGDTEAFF	TGTGCCAGTAGTACGGGGACAGGGGACACTGAAGCTTTCTTT
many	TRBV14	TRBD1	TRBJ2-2	CASSPRQGWSGELFF	TGTGCCAGCAGCCCCCGACAGGGATGGAGCGGGGAGCTGTTTTTT
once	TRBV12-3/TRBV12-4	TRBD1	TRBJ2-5	CASTTGVLETQYF	TGTGCCAGCACCACAGGGGTGTTAGAGACCCAGTACTTC
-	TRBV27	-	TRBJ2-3	CASSLLGPDTQYF	TGTGCCAGCAGTTTACTGGGGCCAGATACGCAGTATTTT
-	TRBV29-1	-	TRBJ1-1	CSGEQGMNTEAFF	TGCAGCGGTGAACAGGGTATGAACACTGAAGCTTTCTTT
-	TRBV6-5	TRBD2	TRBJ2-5	CASSYSRGETQYF	TGTGCCAGCAGTTACTCGCGGGGGGAGACCCAGTACTTC
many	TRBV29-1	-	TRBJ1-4	CSASSTLNYNEKLFF	TGCAGCGCGTCCTCCACCTTAAACTATAATGAAAAACTGTTTTTT
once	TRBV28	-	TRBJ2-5	CASRLAPETQYF	TGTGCCAGCCGATTAGCCCCAGAGACCCAGTACTTC
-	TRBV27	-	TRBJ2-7	CASSLKPLGYEQYF	TGTGCCAGCAGTTTAAAACCACTAGGCTACGAGCAGTACTTC
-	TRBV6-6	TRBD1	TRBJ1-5	CASSYPGQGFQPQHF	TGTGCCAGCAGTTACCCCGGACAGGGTTTTCAGCCCCAGCATTTT
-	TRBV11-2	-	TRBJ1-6	CASSLDGQYNSPLHF	TGTGCCAGCAGCTTAGATGGGCAATATAATTCACCCCTCCACTTT
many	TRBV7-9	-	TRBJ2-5	CASSSTGTETQYF	TGTGCCAGCAGCTCGACAGGAACAGAGACCCAGTACTTC
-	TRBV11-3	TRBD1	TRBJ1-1	CASSLQGAATEAFF	TGTGCCAGCAGCTTACAGGGGGCGGCCACTGAAGCTTTCTTT
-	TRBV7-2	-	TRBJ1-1	CASSLAGLEAFF	TGTGCCAGCAGCTTAGCTGGACTTGAAGCTTTCTTT
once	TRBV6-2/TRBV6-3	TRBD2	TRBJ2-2	CASSYSAGLAGPHRTGELFF	TGTGCCAGCAGTTACTCCGCGGGACTAGCGGGACCTCACCGCACCGGGGAGCTGTTTTTT
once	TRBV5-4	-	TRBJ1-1	CASRYGQGRTEAFF	TGTGCCAGCAGGTACGGGCAGGGTCGGACTGAAGCTTTCTTT
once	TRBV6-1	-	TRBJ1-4	CASSGPSRTSNEKLFF	TGTGCCAGCAGTGGCCCCTCCAGAACGTCGAATGAAAAACTGTTTTTT
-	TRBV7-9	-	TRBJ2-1	CASSLRGSSYNEQFF	TGTGCCAGCAGCTTACGGGGAAGCTCCTACAATGAGCAGTTCTTC
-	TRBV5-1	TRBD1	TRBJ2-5	CASSDRVVETQYF	TGCGCCAGCAGCGACAGGGTGGTAGAGACCCAGTACTTC
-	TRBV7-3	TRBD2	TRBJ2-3	CASSLASGSSDTQYF	TGTGCCAGCAGCTTAGCAAGCGGGAGTTCAGATACGCAGTATTTT
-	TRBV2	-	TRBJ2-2	CASSGPRLVRAGELFF	TGTGCCAGCAGTGGCCCTAGACTAGTTAGGGCCGGGGAGCTGTTTTTT
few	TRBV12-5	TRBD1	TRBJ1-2	CASAITGQGHPQGGYTF	TGTGCTAGCGCGATCACCGGACAGGGCCACCCTCAAGGTGGCTACACCTTC
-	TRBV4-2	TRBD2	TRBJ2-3	CASSQVGTSGTPDTQYF	TGTGCCAGCAGCCAAGTGGGGACTAGCGGGACCCCTGATACGCAGTATTTT
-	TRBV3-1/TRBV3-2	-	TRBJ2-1	CASSQGLLANNEQFF	TGTGCCAGCAGCCAAGGGTTGCTAGCGAATAATGAGCAGTTCTTC
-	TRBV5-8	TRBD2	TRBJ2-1	CASSLFRSGRRAYGDEQFF	TGTGCCAGCAGCTTGTTCAGGAGCGGGAGAAGGGCATATGGGGATGAGCAGTTCTTC
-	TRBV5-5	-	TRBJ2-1	CASSLGLEGFYNEQFF	TGTGCCAGCAGCTTGGGGCTGGAGGGCTTCTACAATGAGCAGTTCTTC
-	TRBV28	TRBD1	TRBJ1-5	CASSPTKDRGFYSNQPQHF	TGTGCCAGCAGTCCCACCAAGGACAGGGGATTCTATAGCAATCAGCCCCAGCATTTT
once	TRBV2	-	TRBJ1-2	CASSEEQGYGYTF	TGTGCCAGCAGTGAAGAGCAGGGTTATGGCTACACCTTC
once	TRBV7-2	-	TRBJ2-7	CASSFNFMYEQYF	TGTGCCAGCAGCTTCAACTTTATGTACGAGCAGTACTTC
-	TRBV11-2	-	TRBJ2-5	CASSLMAAQETQYF	TGTGCCAGCAGCTTAATGGCGGCGCAAGAGACCCAGTACTTC
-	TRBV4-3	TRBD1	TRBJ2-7	CASSQEPTGLIYEQYF	TGCGCCAGCAGCCAAGAACCGACAGGGCTCATCTACGAGCAGTACTTC
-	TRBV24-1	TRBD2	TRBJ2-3	CATSDQGLAGGLLTQYF	TGTGCCACCAGTGATCAGGGACTAGCGGGAGGGCTGTTGACGCAGTATTTT
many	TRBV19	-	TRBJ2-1	CASSISGLQVSYNEQFF	TGTGCCAGTAGTATATCAGGACTTCAGGTCTCCTACAATGAGCAGTTCTTC
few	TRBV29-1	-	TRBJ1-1	CSAKTGNTEAFF	TGCAGCGCCAAGACAGGGAACACTGAAGCTTTCTTT
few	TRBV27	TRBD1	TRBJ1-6	CASSLTGQGISYNSPLHF	TGTGCCAGCAGTTTAACGGGACAGGGAATATCCTATAATTCACCCCTCCACTTT
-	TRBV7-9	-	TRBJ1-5	CASSLDGLSNQPQHF	TGTGCCAGCAGCTTAGATGGACTTAGCAATCAGCCCCAGCATTTT
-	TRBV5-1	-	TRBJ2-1	CASSLGGTSSYNEQFF	TGCGCCAGCAGCTTGGGGGGCACGAGCTCCTACAATGAGCAGTTCTTC
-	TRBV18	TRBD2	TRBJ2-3	CASSPVGLAGGGSTDTQYF	TGTGCCAGCTCACCTGTGGGACTAGCGGGAGGAGGGAGCACAGATACGCAGTATTTT
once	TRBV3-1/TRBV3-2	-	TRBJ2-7	CASSQVAHEQYF	TGTGCCAGCAGCCAAGTGGCCCACGAGCAGTACTTC
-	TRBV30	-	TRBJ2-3	CAWARQQRQYF	TGTGCCTGGGCCCGACAGCAGCGGCAGTATTTT